The T cell receptor beta chain under discussion was sequenced for a study of response to subunit inactivated influenza vaccine. TCRdb analysed the RT-PCR reads with MiXCR anew, one entry per CDR3 protein. Of fewer than 750,000 distinct CDR3 sequences listed, 12% to 15% were seen once; the top ten hold around 10%. J lost 4 bases, V lost 6 bases, and 8 bases had no gene match. The CDR3 covers 13 residues. Germline V gene data show CDR1 as DFQATT and CDR2 as SNEGSKA (reference sequence). The chain combines TRBV20-1 with TRBJ2-7, with 8 bases identical to TRBD2. The receptor was isolated from a man aged 50-60 years who received an inactivated influenza vaccine. The starting material was PBMCs from blood, obtained approximately 13 days after vaccination. The CDR3 here is CSASTSGVYEQYF. Here the CDR3 DNA reads TGCAGTGCGAGCACTAGCGGAGTATACGAGCAGTACTTC.